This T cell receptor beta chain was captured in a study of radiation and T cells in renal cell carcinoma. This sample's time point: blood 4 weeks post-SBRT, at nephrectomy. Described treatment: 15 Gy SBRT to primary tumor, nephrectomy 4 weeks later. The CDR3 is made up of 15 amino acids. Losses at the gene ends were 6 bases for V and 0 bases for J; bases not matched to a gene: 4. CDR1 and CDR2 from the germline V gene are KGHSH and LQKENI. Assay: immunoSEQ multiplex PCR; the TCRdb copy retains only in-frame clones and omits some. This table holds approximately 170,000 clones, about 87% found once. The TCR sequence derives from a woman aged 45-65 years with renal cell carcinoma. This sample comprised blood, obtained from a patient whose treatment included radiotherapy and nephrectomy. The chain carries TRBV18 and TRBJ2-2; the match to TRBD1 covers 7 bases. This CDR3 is CASSGTASNTGELFF. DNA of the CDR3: TGTGCCAGCTCTGGGACAGCCTCGAACACCGGGGAGCTGTTTTTT.